This TCR beta chain was profiled in a study of blood T cell repertoires in COVID-19. Original handling: How many nucleated cells were present was estimated from reference gene primer amplification. Profiled with immunoSEQ multiplex PCR; TCRdb holds only in-frame clones, not every one. That table gives V, J and clone size, and the DNA gave D and trimming. The data show about 250,000 clones, 80% to 90% seen once. This CDR3 spans 15 amino acids. Germline lookup yields CDR1 MGHRA and CDR2 YSYEKL. Trimming cost V 4 bases and J 3 bases, with 16 bases left between them. V usage is TRBV4-1 and J usage is TRBJ2-7, with D uncertain. The TCR was taken from a woman aged 25 to 39 with active or convalescent COVID-19. Sequences were obtained from peripheral blood. The CDR3 region is CASSLPGSSGYEQYF. Written as DNA, the CDR3 is TGCGCCAGCAGCCTTCCCGGGTCCTCCGGCTACGAGCAGTACTTC.